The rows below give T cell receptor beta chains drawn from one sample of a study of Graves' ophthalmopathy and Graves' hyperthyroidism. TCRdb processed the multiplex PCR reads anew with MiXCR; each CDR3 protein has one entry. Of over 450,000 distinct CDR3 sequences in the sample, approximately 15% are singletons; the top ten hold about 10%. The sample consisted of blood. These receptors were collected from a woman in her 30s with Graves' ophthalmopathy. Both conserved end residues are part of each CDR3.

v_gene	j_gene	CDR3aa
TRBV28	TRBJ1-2	CASSLLGSYGHTF
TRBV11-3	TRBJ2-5	CASSFYPGQGYQGTQYF
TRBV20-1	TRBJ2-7	CSANDRGSSYEQYF
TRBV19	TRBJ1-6	CASSVSIQENSPLHF
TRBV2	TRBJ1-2	CASSDRLGTTSGYTF
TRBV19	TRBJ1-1	CASSRGAQGKGTEAFF
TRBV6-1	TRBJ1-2	CASTQGGGYCYTF
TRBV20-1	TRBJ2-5	CSAREPSGLLGETQYF
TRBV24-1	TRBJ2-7	CATSVGTGDEQYF
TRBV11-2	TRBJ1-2	CASSFRDRAIRYTF
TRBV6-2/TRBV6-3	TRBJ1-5	CASKASGNQPQHF
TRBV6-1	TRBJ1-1	CASSDSTGRAFF
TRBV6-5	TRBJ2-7	CASRGQTSEQYF
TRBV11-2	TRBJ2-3	CASSLSSGKTDTQYF
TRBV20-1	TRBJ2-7	CSALNRGSSSYEQYF
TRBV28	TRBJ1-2	CASSQWSTGSYTF
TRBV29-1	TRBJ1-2	CSVHDLSTVFLRDDYGYTF